This T cell receptor (beta chain) was sequenced in a study of blood T cell repertoires in COVID-19. About the study: Spain, Italy and the United States supplied samples that represented acute and convalescent COVID-19. T cells, B-cell-depleted T cells, or PBMCs provided the cDNA or gDNA that served as material.

V shed 4 bases and J 5 bases; nucleotides not matched to a gene: 7. In germline, CDR1 is SGHTA, CDR2 FQGNSA. CDR3 size: 16 residues. Methods used by the authors: Cell counts per sample came from amplifying reference gene primers. Produced via immunoSEQ multiplex PCR; TCRdb's table is partial and in-frame only. V and J calls and clone size are copied from that table; D and trimming were computed from the DNA. The sample yields over 150,000 clones, 76% seen once. This TCR derives from a woman over 75 with acute or convalescent COVID-19. This chain joins TRBV7-2 and TRBJ1-6; 8 nucleotides match TRBD1. Sequencing was carried out using peripheral blood. The CDR3 is CASSSWTGFHNSPLHF. In nucleotides, the CDR3 is TGTGCCAGCAGCTCGTGGACAGGGTTCCATAATTCACCCCTCCACTTT.